The rows below give T cell receptor beta chains drawn from one sample of a study of cytomegalovirus exposure and HLA in healthy donors. The protocol was immunoSEQ multiplex PCR, while the TCRdb copy is restricted to in-frame clones and leaves out a portion. In the table there are about 140,000 clones, roughly 72% of which are singletons. Sequencing input: PBMCs. Source of these receptors: a man in his forties in good health and CMV-seronegative. CDR3s include the opening cysteine and the closing phenylalanine or tryptophan. D genes are given only for firm matches. For some rows the clone size is stated as once, few or many, or as a class when expanded; others skip it.

V gene	D gene	J gene	clone size	CDR3 DNA	CDR3 protein
TRBV5-4	.	TRBJ2-7	.	TGTGCCAGCAGCCCCCGCGGAGGATACGAGCAGTACTTC	CASSPRGGYEQYF
TRBV6-1	.	TRBJ1-6	once	TGTGCCAGCAGTGCCCAGGGACACGAAGATTCACCCCTCCACTTT	CASSAQGHEDSPLHF
TRBV29-1	.	TRBJ2-5	.	TGCAGCGTTGGGCGGGGACAAGAGACCCAGTACTTC	CSVGRGQETQYF
TRBV6-5	.	TRBJ2-7	.	TGTGCCAGCAGTTACAACGGACAGTCCTACGAGCAGTACTTC	CASSYNGQSYEQYF
TRBV15	TRBD1	TRBJ1-4	.	TGTGCCACCGAATTCCGGGACAGGGGGCTCGAGGCGAGTGGAAAACTGTTTTTT	CATEFRDRGLEASGKLFF
TRBV5-4	TRBD2	TRBJ2-3	.	TGTGCCAGCAGTAAGAAACTAGCGGGGGGCGCAGGTCAAGAGGATACGCAGTATTTT	CASSKKLAGGAGQEDTQYF
TRBV7-2	.	TRBJ1-5	.	TGTGCCAGCAGCTTATCGGGAGATGACCAGCCCCAGCATTTT	CASSLSGDDQPQHF
TRBV30	.	TRBJ1-5	.	TGTGCCTGGAGTGTAGGGGCTGGCGGTCAGCCCCAGCATTTT	CAWSVGAGGQPQHF
TRBV2	TRBD1	TRBJ1-1	.	TGTGCCAGCAGCGGGACAGAAGGGACTGAAGCTTTCTTT	CASSGTEGTEAFF
TRBV4-3	.	TRBJ2-1	.	TGCGCCAGCAGCCAAGATGAAGGCGGGGATAACTACAATGAGCAGTTCTTC	CASSQDEGGDNYNEQFF
TRBV23-1	.	TRBJ2-7	.	TGCGCCAGCAGTCAATTCAATTCCGATTCCCAGGGATACGAGCAGTACTTC	CASSQFNSDSQGYEQYF
TRBV19	.	TRBJ2-7	few	TGTGCCAGTAGTATCTGGGGGCGCGGTTACGAGCAGTACTTC	CASSIWGRGYEQYF
TRBV28	TRBD2	TRBJ2-5	.	TGTGCCAGCAGGTCCGGACTAGCGGGGAGGAAGGAGACCCAGTACTTC	CASRSGLAGRKETQYF
TRBV7-6	.	TRBJ2-7	.	TGTGCCAGCAGCCCGCAACTTGACAGCCTATACGAGCAGTACTTC	CASSPQLDSLYEQYF
TRBV10-3	TRBD1	TRBJ2-5	.	TGTGCCATCAGTGAGACCAGACAGGGACAAGAGACCCAGTACTTC	CAISETRQGQETQYF
TRBV7-9	TRBD1	TRBJ2-5	.	TGTGCCAGCAGCTTACCCACAGGGGTAGAGACCCAGTACTTC	CASSLPTGVETQYF
TRBV5-6	.	TRBJ2-3	.	TGTGCCAGCAGCCTACCGCGACAGGTACCAGATACGCAGTATTTT	CASSLPRQVPDTQYF
TRBV6-6	TRBD2	TRBJ2-1	medium-sized	TGTGCCAGCAGTTACAGTAGCGGGGATTACAATGAGCAGTTCTTC	CASSYSSGDYNEQFF